Detailed here is one T cell receptor (beta chain). Its antigen is currently unknown. The record originates from a study of regulatory T cells in long-lasting Graves disease. Time point meaning: newly diagnosed GD, antithyroid drugs for less than 3 months. RNA extracted from PBMCs served as the sequencing template. The guidelines of the American Thyroid Association were the basis for diagnosing Graves' disease. CDR3 regions were amplified by Arm-PCR using iRepertoire HTBI primers to build TCR beta libraries. TCRdb independently ran MiXCR on the multiplex PCR reads; one entry per CDR3 protein. Of roughly 560,000 distinct CDR3 sequences listed, about 16% are singletons. Findings and limits, study-wide: Persistent Graves' patients showed less TCR diversity than newly diagnosed ones.

The V end lost 5 bases, the J end lost 2 bases, and 17 bases lay between the germline ends. The CDR3 loop spans 16 amino acids. Per the germline V gene, CDR1 is KGHDR and CDR2 is SFDVKD. This same sample was also part of a study on T cells in Graves' hyperthyroidism and ophthalmopathy. That report notes: TCR CDR3 underwent first-round RT-PCR with the HTBI primer set. Ophthalmopathy was predicted by the model a median of roughly 6.6 months ahead of onset.

This chain connects TRBV24-1 to TRBJ2-5, with a weak D call TRBD2 (7 bases). The source of this sequence is a woman aged 35-65 years with Graves disease. The sequencing used peripheral blood mononuclear cells (PBMCs), collected at new diagnosis, from a patient treated with antithyroid drugs. The CDR3 nucleotides are TGTGCCACCAGTGGGGCCGCGGGGGCCTTTCAAGAGACCCAGTACTTC. Translated, it gives CATSGAAGAFQETQYF.